The clone carrying this T cell receptor (beta chain) was seen only a few times. These data originate in a study of blood T cell repertoires in COVID-19. For the study at large: Whether acute or convalescent, the COVID-19 samples came from the United States, Italy and Spain. In each case, the material was cDNA or gDNA derived from T cells, B-cell-depleted T cells, or PBMCs.

In the authors' workflow: Quantification of nucleated cells was approximated via reference gene primer amplification. TCRdb's table, derived via immunoSEQ multiplex PCR, lists solely in-frame clones and lacks some. V and J calls and clone size are as listed in that table; D and trimming were resolved from the DNA. The sample yields under 200,000 clones, roughly four fifths seen once. CDR3 length: 14 amino acids. From germline, CDR1 is LGHNA and CDR2 YSLEER. V was trimmed by 1 base and J by 7 bases, leaving 8 bases between them. This TCR came from a human donor in a cohort sampled during active COVID-19. The source material was peripheral blood. The chain is built from TRBV4-3 and TRBJ1-6, with a possible D match to TRBD1 (5 bases). As DNA, the CDR3 is TGCGCCAGCAGCCAAGGGGGCTTGAATTCACCCCTCCACTTT. Its translation: CASSQGGLNSPLHF.